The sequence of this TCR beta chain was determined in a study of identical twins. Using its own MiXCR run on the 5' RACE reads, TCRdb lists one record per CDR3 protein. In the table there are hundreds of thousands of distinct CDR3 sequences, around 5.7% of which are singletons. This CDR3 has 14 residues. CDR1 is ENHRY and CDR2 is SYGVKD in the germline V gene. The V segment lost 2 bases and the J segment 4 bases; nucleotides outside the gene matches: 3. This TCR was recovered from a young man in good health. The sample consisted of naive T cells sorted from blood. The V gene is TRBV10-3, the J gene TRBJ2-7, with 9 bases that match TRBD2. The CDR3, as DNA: TGTGCCATCAGTGAGGCGGGAGGGCCTTACGAGCAGTACTTC. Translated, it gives CAISEAGGPYEQYF.